This passage covers 3 T cell receptor beta chains from one sample sequenced in a study of blood T cell repertoires in COVID-19. Repertoires were generated with immunoSEQ multiplex PCR, while TCRdb's copy carries only in-frame clones and drops some. The data hold some 290,000 clones, with 85% to 90% observed a single time. Sequencing was performed on peripheral blood. The receptors originated from a woman aged 25 to 39 with COVID-19, enrolled during active disease.

The V call is TRBV28, the J call TRBJ1-6; D is undetermined. CDR1 is MDHEN, CDR2 SYDVKM, per germline. The CDR3 runs to 12 residues. Trimming cost V 3 bases and J 8 bases, with 5 bases left between them. CDR3 coding DNA: TGTGCCAGCAGTTTTTCCTATTCACCCCTCCACTTT. Translated: CASSFSYSPLHF.

The V call is TRBV19, the J call TRBJ2-2; D perhaps matches TRBD1 (6 bases). The CDR3 sequence is 13 residues long. V lost 6 bases, J lost 5 bases, and 10 bases lay in between. Germline CDR1 and CDR2: LNHDA and SQIVND (reference sequence). Written as DNA, the CDR3 is TGTGCCAGTAGACGTCAGGGGACCGGGGAGCTGTTTTTT. Protein sequence: CASRRQGTGELFF. The variable domain in full, completed from reference TRBV19 and TRBJ2-2, reads DGGITQSPKYLFRKEGQNVTLSCEQNLNHDAMYWYRQDPGQGLRLIYYSQIVNDFQKGDIAEGYSVSREKKESFPLTVTSAQKNPTAFYLCASRRQGTGELFFGEGSRLTVL.

CDR3 protein: CASSERDSSISGNQPQHF. CDR3 sequence (DNA): TGTGCCAGCAGTGAGAGGGACAGCTCCATTTCGGGCAATCAGCCCCAGCATTTT. V is TRBV6-4 and J is TRBJ1-5; 7 nucleotides agree with TRBD1. CDR3 length equals 18 residues. Germline CDR1 reads MRHNA; CDR2 reads SNTAGT. Losses at the gene ends were 3 bases for V and 2 bases for J; bases not matched to a gene: 13.